This note documents a single TCR beta chain sequence. This CDR3 has 13 residues. Trimming cost V 0 bases and J 4 bases, with 6 bases left between them. In germline, CDR1 is MNHEY, CDR2 SMNVEV (reference sequence). This record comes from a study of blood T cell repertoires in COVID-19. As for the study in general: T cells, B-cell-depleted T cells, or PBMCs supplied cDNA or gDNA.

This table comes from immunoSEQ multiplex PCR, and its TCRdb copy is limited to in-frame clones, with some not included. This sample has about 500,000 clones, with approximately 88% found just once. V usage is TRBV27 and J usage is TRBJ2-5; D unclear. The receptor was isolated from a woman in her forties or fifties with COVID-19, enrolled during active disease. Sequencing used peripheral blood. CDR3 sequence (DNA): TGTGCCAGCAGTTTATCGTGGAGAGAGACCCAGTACTTC. Translation gives CASSLSWRETQYF.